Given below is one T cell receptor beta chain in context. One junction end does not reproduce the germline sequence, and a read error may be involved. The data were taken from a study of blood T cell repertoires in COVID-19. Study-level information: The origin of the acute and convalescent COVID-19 samples was the United States, Italy and Spain.

The CDR3 consists of 14 residues. Germline V gene data show CDR1 as KGHDR and CDR2 as SFDVKD. The method was immunoSEQ multiplex PCR; TCRdb's version includes in-frame clones alone and lacks a portion of them. The sample records approximately 75,000 clones, less than 90% being singletons. The V gene is TRBV24-1, the J gene TRBJ1-2; D is undetermined. This clonotype originated in a man between 50 and 59 years old with COVID-19, enrolled during active disease. Sequenced input: peripheral blood. CDR3 coding DNA: TGTGCCACCACCTCCGGTGGTGGCCTAGGTATTTTTCACTTC. Its translation is CATTSGGGLGIFHF.